What follows are 4 T cell receptor beta chains derived from one specimen sequenced in a study of cytomegalovirus exposure and HLA in healthy donors. PCR employed 60 Vbeta and 13 Jbeta primers. Using immunoSEQ multiplex PCR, the repertoire was profiled, and TCRdb retains in-frame clones only, with some absent. The sample contains approximately 100,000 clones, about 74% of which appear only once. Sequenced: PBMCs. The receptors come from a female donor in good health and CMV-seropositive.

The chain's CDR3 is CASSLQRGENQPQHF. Here the CDR3 DNA reads TGTGCCAGCAGCCTACAGCGGGGGGAAAATCAGCCCCAGCATTTT. V is TRBV7-2 and J is TRBJ1-5, with D possibly being TRBD1 (5 bases). V lost 5 bases, J lost 4 bases, and 15 bases lay in between. This CDR3 has 15 residues. Germline CDR1 is SGHTA and CDR2 is FQGNSA.

The rearrangement uses TRBV27 and TRBJ2-3, with TRBD2 matching over 8 bases. CDR1 and CDR2 from the germline V gene are MNHEY and SMNVEV (reference sequence). With 6 bases clipped from V and 8 bases from J, the junction kept 13 bases outside the gene matches. The CDR3 is 15 residues long. The CDR3 DNA sequence: TGTGCCAGCAGCCCCGGGCTAGCGGGCCCCTTTACGCAGTATTTT. Encoded protein: CASSPGLAGPFTQYF.

The gene calls are TRBV6-1 and TRBJ2-5; D is perhaps TRBD1 (5 bases). CDR1 is MNHNS and CDR2 is SASEGT in the germline V gene. The CDR3 loop spans 15 amino acids. Trimming pared 6 bases from V and 4 bases from J, leaving 18 bases between. DNA of the CDR3: TGTGCCAGCAGCGTCGATAGGGGCTGGGGAGAGACCCAGTACTTC. Translated, it gives CASSVDRGWGETQYF.

The chain links TRBV7-3 to TRBJ2-1; D may be TRBD2 (5 bases). The CDR3 consists of 17 residues. Trimming left V 4 bases short and J 7 bases short, with 23 bases between. Germline-derived CDR1 and CDR2 are SGHTA and FQGTGA. The CDR3 nucleotides read TGTGCCAGCAGCTCCGGGTCGGGCGGGCCCATCAATAATGAGCAGTTCTTC. It is translated as CASSSGSGGPINNEQFF.